A selection of T cell receptor beta chains follows, all from one sample in a study of T cell repertoires in cytomegalovirus infection. TCRdb reanalysed the reads using MiXCR and keeps one entry per CDR3 protein. This sample has 200,000 or so distinct CDR3 sequences, with approximately 38% found just once. No antigens are known for them. This specimen was CD8+ T cells from cultured PBMCs, taken from culture after CMV antigen stimulation. Receptor source: a human donor in good health (CMV status not recorded). Some clones in this sample may be carry-over from other donors' samples. CDR3s include the opening cysteine and the closing phenylalanine or tryptophan. Fields, in order: CDR3 DNA, CDR3 protein, CDR3 length, clone size, D gene, V gene, J gene. The D gene is left open where the match is weak. The size entry is marked missing in some rows and otherwise reads once, few, many or a size class.

TGTGCCAGCAGCCTCCTTAGGGGACAGGGGGTTGTTGGCACTGAAGCTTTCTTT	CASSLLRGQGVVGTEAFF	18	NA	TRBD1	TRBV7-6	TRBJ1-1
TGTGCCAGCACAGAGGACAGCAATCAGCCCCAGCATTTT	CASTEDSNQPQHF	13	NA	NA	TRBV6-1	TRBJ1-5
TGTGCCAGCAGCTTGGGGCAGGGGGTAGCGTCACCCCTCCACTTT	CASSLGQGVASPLHF	15	once	TRBD1	TRBV5-6	TRBJ1-6
TGTGCCAGCAGTTCCAAGCGGGACGTCCATAAGGGCTACACCTTC	CASSSKRDVHKGYTF	15	NA	NA	TRBV28	TRBJ1-2
TGCAGCGTTTTGGGGGCTTCTAGGGATAACCCCGGGGAGCTGTTTTTT	CSVLGASRDNPGELFF	16	NA	NA	TRBV29-1	TRBJ2-2
TGCAGTGCTAGCCGGGCCAACACCGGGGAGCTGTTTTTT	CSASRANTGELFF	13	few	NA	TRBV20-1	TRBJ2-2
TGTGCCAGCAGCCCCGGACTAGAGAGGGGCACAGATACGCAGTATTTT	CASSPGLERGTDTQYF	16	NA	TRBD2	TRBV5-6	TRBJ2-3
TGTGCCAGCAGCTTAGAGGCAGGGGGTGGCACCGGGGAGCTGTTTTTT	CASSLEAGGGTGELFF	16	NA	TRBD1	TRBV7-3	TRBJ2-2
TGTGCCAGCAGCCTAGTAGCGGGGGCCCTCACAGATACGCAGTATTTT	CASSLVAGALTDTQYF	16	many	TRBD2	TRBV7-2	TRBJ2-3
TGTGCCAGCACAGGGGGAGGAACAGATACGCAGTATTTT	CASTGGGTDTQYF	13	many	NA	TRBV7-8	TRBJ2-3
TGTGCCAGCAGCTTAGACCCCGGCGGGAGCTTCGGCACCGGGGAGCTGTTTTTT	CASSLDPGGSFGTGELFF	18	NA	TRBD2	TRBV7-8	TRBJ2-2
TGTGCCAGCAGATCACCGGGACAGAGACACCCTTTAAGCTCCTACGAGCAGTACTTC	CASRSPGQRHPLSSYEQYF	19	NA	TRBD1	TRBV28	TRBJ2-7